These 13 T cell receptor beta chains came from one sample sequenced in a study of blood T cell repertoires in COVID-19. Sequencing used immunoSEQ multiplex PCR; TCRdb keeps in-frame clones, though not all of them. The table has 210,000 or so clones, roughly four fifths seen once. The sequenced sample consisted of peripheral blood. Every receptor here comes from a man between 50 and 59 years old who had recovered from COVID-19.

Only a few counts were recorded for this clone. V and J are TRBV4-1 and TRBJ2-5; D is perhaps TRBD1 (6 bases). V shed 1 base and J shed 3 bases, with 12 bases lying between them. Germline assignment: CDR1 MGHRA and CDR2 YSYEKL. This CDR3 is built from 15 residues. The CDR3 sequence: CASSQGGGREETQYF. CDR3 in DNA: TGCGCCAGCAGCCAAGGAGGGGGTCGGGAAGAGACCCAGTACTTC.

This sequence joins TRBV11-2 and TRBJ2-1; 13 positions match TRBD2. V was clipped by 4 bases and J by 8 bases; unmatched bases: 5. Germline V gene data show CDR1 as SGHAT and CDR2 as FQNNGV. The CDR3 is 15 residues long. CDR3 nucleotides: TGTGCCAGCAGCTCCGGGACTAGCGGGATCTATGAGCAGTTCTTC. It codes for CASSSGTSGIYEQFF.

The rearrangement joins TRBV29-1 to TRBJ2-7, with TRBD1 identical over 7 bases. In germline, CDR1 is SQVTM, CDR2 ANQGSEA. This CDR3 has 12 residues. The ends lost 5 bases at V and 3 bases at J; junction bases unmatched: 4. In nucleotides, the CDR3 is TGCAGCGTTTATAACAGGGGCTACGAGCAGTACTTC. Its translation is CSVYNRGYEQYF.

The chain recombines TRBV7-9 with TRBJ2-5, with 7 bases matching TRBD1. This CDR3 has 15 amino acids. The junction had 7 bases not matched to a gene; V was cut back by 3 bases and J by 3 bases. CDR1 is SEHNR, CDR2 FQNEAQ, per germline (reference sequence). In DNA form, the CDR3 reads TGTGCCAGCAGCTTGGGACAGACTCCTAAAGAGACCCAGTACTTC. Its protein product is CASSLGQTPKETQYF. Using reference TRBV7-9 and TRBJ2-5 for the parts outside the CDR3, the full variable domain is DTGVSQNPRHKITKRGQNVTFRCDPISEHNRLYWYRQTLGQGPEFLTYFQNEAQLEKSRLLSDRFSAERPKGSFSTLEIQRTEQGDSAMYLCASSLGQTPKETQYFGPGTRLLVL.

This chain joins TRBV3-1 (or the pseudogene TRBV3-2) and TRBJ1-1, with D maybe TRBD1 (6 bases). V gave up 1 base and J gave up 5 bases, with 11 bases separating them. There are 14 residues in the CDR3. From germline, CDR1 is LGHDT and CDR2 YNNKEL (reference sequence). The CDR3, as DNA: TGTGCCAGCAGCCAAGTCCACAGGGAAACTGAAGCTTTCTTT. It yields the protein CASSQVHRETEAFF.

This chain joins TRBV6-2 or TRBV6-3 and TRBJ2-5, with 11 bases lining up with TRBD2. The CDR3 has 16 residues. The J segment lost 5 bases and the V segment lost 5 bases, leaving 10 bases of the junction unmatched. In germline, CDR1 is MNHEY, CDR2 SVGEGT. CDR3 nucleotide sequence: TGTGCCAGCAGTAATGTAGCGGGAGGGCCCCCCGAGACCCAGTACTTC. Translated: CASSNVAGGPPETQYF.

This chain uses TRBV7-8 with TRBJ1-5, with D perhaps TRBD1 (5 bases). Per germline, CDR1 SGHVS and CDR2 FQNEAQ. The CDR3 sequence is 15 residues long. Trimming shortened V by 2 bases and J by 0 bases, and 8 bases separated the two germline ends. The CDR3 region has the DNA TGTGCCAGCAGCTTACAGGACATTAGCAATCAGCCCCAGCATTTT. Its translation: CASSLQDISNQPQHF.

The V gene is TRBV14, the J gene TRBJ2-3; D remains ambiguous. V dropped 0 bases and J dropped 8 bases, with 9 bases sitting between them. Per germline, CDR1 SGHDN and CDR2 FVKESK. The CDR3 is made up of 13 amino acids. CDR3 protein: CASSQDWASTQYF. DNA for the CDR3: TGTGCCAGCAGCCAAGATTGGGCGTCTACGCAGTATTTT.

This chain joins TRBV29-1 and TRBJ2-7, with D possibly called TRBD1 or TRBD2 (5 bases each). Germline CDR1 and CDR2: SQVTM and ANQGSEA. The CDR3 totals 12 residues. Deletions cut 7 bases from V and 0 bases from J, with 10 bases between. The chain's CDR3 is CSGGRSSYEQYF. Here the CDR3 DNA reads TGCAGCGGGGGACGGAGCTCCTACGAGCAGTACTTC.

The chain is built from TRBV11-1 and TRBJ2-7, with 10 bases lining up with TRBD2. The V and J ends lost 1 base and 6 bases, in that order; junction bases with no gene match: 6. CDR1 and CDR2 (germline): SGHAT, FQDESV (reference sequence). The CDR3 runs to 15 residues. This CDR3 reads CASSLGLAGVPEQYF. The CDR3 nucleotides read TGTGCCAGCAGCTTAGGCCTAGCGGGAGTTCCCGAGCAGTACTTC.

This clone was detected a few times. The genes are TRBV13 and TRBJ2-1, with 7 bases aligning to TRBD1. Germline lookup yields CDR1 PRHDT and CDR2 FYEKMQ (reference sequence). The V and J ends lost 1 base and 0 bases, in that order; junction bases with no gene match: 3. The CDR3 consists of 16 residues. CDR3 in amino acids: CASSLAGTVSYNEQFF. As DNA, the CDR3 is TGTGCCAGCAGCTTAGCCGGGACAGTCTCCTACAATGAGCAGTTCTTC.

The genes are TRBV11-3 and TRBJ2-1; TRBD1 matches at 7 bases. The V and J ends lost 4 bases and 7 bases, in that order; junction bases with no gene match: 10. The CDR3 spans 15 residues. Germline CDR1 and CDR2: SGHNT and YENEEA. The CDR3 protein is CASSSYGTDGNEQFF. Written as DNA, the CDR3 is TGTGCCAGCAGCTCATATGGGACAGACGGTAATGAGCAGTTCTTC.

This chain joins TRBV6-1 and TRBJ1-1; TRBD1 matches 10 bases. The germline V gene encodes CDR1 MNHNS and CDR2 SASEGT. V shed 3 bases, J shed 8 bases, and the junction held 3 bases outside the gene matches. The CDR3 has 13 residues. CDR3 amino acids: CASSDRDRGEAFF. CDR3 in DNA: TGTGCCAGCAGTGACCGGGACAGGGGAGAAGCTTTCTTT.